One and the same sample provided the 6 T cell receptor beta chains below, sequenced in a study of T cell responses to AZD1222 COVID-19 vaccine. The repertoire was sequenced with immunoSEQ multiplex PCR; TCRdb's copy has only in-frame clones and lacks some. The data show approximately 150,000 clones, 80% to 95% seen once. Sequenced here: peripheral blood, sampled on day 0 of AZD1222 vaccination. Source of these receptors: an adult in good health.

This rearrangement joins TRBV15 to TRBJ2-7; 10 bases align to TRBD1. The trim removed 3 bases at V and 2 bases at J, leaving 4 bases unmatched. The CDR3 is 15 residues long. Germline V gene data show CDR1 as LNHNV and CDR2 as YYDKDF (reference sequence). The CDR3 DNA reads TGTGCCACCAGCAGGGGCGGACAGGGGGCCTACGAGCAGTACTTC. Its translation is CATSRGGQGAYEQYF.

The chain employs TRBV12-3 or TRBV12-4 and TRBJ1-1; D is undetermined. V dropped 1 base and J dropped 6 bases, with 6 bases sitting between them. The CDR3 has 12 amino acids. The CDR3 bases are TGTGCCAGCAGTTTAGAATGGTCTGAAGCTTTCTTT. It translates to CASSLEWSEAFF.

This rearrangement joins TRBV4-1 to TRBJ1-4; D remains unclear. Germline CDR1 and CDR2: MGHRA and YSYEKL. V was cut by 2 bases and J by 7 bases, with 17 bases left in between. The CDR3 sequence is 16 residues long. In DNA form, the CDR3 reads TGCGCCAGCAGCCAACTCCAAAATAGGTACAGTGAAAAACTGTTTTTT. Its translation is CASSQLQNRYSEKLFF.

The chain recombines TRBV27 with TRBJ1-6; D uncertain. The germline CDR1 and CDR2 sequences are MNHEY and SMNVEV (reference sequence). V lost 5 bases and J 4 bases, leaving 3 bases between the germline ends. The CDR3 contains 12 residues. The CDR3 coding sequence is TGTGCCAGCAGTGGGTATAATTCACCCCTCCACTTT. This gives the protein CASSGYNSPLHF.

Only a few counts were recorded for this clone. The chain recombines TRBV6-6 with TRBJ1-2, with D possibly TRBD1 on 6 matching bases. V was shortened by 4 bases and J by 8 bases, with 14 bases between the two germline ends. The germline gives CDR1 MNHNY, CDR2 SVGAGI (reference sequence). The CDR3 runs 13 residues. CDR3 bases: TGTGCCAGCAGTTCGGGGACAAGGAACGGCTACACCTTC. Protein: CASSSGTRNGYTF.

The chain uses TRBV19 and TRBJ2-3; TRBD1 matches 8 bases. The CDR3 is 14 residues long. The V gene end was trimmed by 7 bases and the J gene end by 1 base; junction bases not matched to a gene: 4. Germline V gene lookup returns CDR1 LNHDA and CDR2 SQIVND (reference sequence). CDR3 DNA: TGTGCCAGTAACCCGGGACAGGGCACAGATACGCAGTATTTT. This gives the protein CASNPGQGTDTQYF.